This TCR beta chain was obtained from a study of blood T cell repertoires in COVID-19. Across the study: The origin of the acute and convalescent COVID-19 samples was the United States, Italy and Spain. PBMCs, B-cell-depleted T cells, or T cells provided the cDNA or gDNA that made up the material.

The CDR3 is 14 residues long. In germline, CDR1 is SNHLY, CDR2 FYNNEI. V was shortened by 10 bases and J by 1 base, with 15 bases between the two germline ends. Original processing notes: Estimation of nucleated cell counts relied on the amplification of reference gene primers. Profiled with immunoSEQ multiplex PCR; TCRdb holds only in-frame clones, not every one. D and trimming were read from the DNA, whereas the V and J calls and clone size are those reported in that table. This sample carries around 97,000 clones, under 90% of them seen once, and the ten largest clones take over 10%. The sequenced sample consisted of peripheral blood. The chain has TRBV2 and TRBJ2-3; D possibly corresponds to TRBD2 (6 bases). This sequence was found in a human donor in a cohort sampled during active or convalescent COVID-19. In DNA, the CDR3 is TGTGCCACTTGGCGGGGTGGGGGCACAGATACGCAGTATTTT. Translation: CATWRGGGTDTQYF.